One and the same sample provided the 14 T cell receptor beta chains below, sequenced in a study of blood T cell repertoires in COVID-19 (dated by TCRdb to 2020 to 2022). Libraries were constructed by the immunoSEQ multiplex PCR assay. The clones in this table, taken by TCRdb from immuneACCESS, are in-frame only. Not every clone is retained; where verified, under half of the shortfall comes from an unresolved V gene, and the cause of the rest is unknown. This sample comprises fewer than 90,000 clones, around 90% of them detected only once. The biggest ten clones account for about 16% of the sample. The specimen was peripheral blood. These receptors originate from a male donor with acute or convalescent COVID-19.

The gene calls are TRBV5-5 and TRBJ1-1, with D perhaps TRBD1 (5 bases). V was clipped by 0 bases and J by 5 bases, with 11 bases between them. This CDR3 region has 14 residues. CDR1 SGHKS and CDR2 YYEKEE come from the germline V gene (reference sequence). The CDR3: CASSLEGVYTEAFF. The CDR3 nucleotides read TGTGCCAGCAGCTTGGAAGGGGTTTATACTGAAGCTTTCTTT.

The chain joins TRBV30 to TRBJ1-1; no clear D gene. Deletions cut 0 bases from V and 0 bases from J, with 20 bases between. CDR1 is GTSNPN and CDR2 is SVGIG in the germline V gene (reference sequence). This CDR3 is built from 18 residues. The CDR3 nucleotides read TGTGCCTGGAGTGTACCCCTCTTTTTCAGAGGATTGAACACTGAAGCTTTCTTT. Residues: CAWSVPLFFRGLNTEAFF.

CDR3 loop: CASSHPPPGARQETQYF. The DNA of the CDR3 is TGTGCCAGCAGCCATCCCCCCCCAGGGGCCCGCCAAGAGACCCAGTACTTC. V and J are TRBV3-1 (or the pseudogene TRBV3-2) and TRBJ2-5; D might be TRBD1 (6 bases). V was pared by 3 bases and J by 1 base, with 18 bases between. Germline V lookup: CDR1 LGHDT, CDR2 YNNKEL (reference sequence). CDR3 length: 17 amino acids.

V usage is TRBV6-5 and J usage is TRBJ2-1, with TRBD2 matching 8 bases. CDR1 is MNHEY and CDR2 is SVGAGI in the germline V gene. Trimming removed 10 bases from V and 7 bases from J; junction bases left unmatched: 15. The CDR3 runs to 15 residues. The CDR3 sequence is CATELGGAGGNEQFF. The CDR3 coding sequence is TGTGCCACCGAACTCGGGGGGGCGGGTGGAAATGAGCAGTTCTTC.

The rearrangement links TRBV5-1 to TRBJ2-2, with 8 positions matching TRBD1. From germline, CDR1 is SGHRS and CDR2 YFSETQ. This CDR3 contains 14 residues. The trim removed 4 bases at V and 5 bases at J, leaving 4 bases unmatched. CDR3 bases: TGCGCCAGCAGCAGGGGACAGGCAACCGGGGAGCTGTTTTTT. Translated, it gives CASSRGQATGELFF.

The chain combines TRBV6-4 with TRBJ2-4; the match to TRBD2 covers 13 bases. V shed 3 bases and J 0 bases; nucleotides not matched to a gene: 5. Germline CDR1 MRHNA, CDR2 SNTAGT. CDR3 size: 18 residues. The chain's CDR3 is CASSEGLAGRKAKNIQYF. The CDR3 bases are TGTGCCAGCAGTGAGGGACTAGCGGGGAGGAAAGCCAAAAACATTCAGTACTTC.

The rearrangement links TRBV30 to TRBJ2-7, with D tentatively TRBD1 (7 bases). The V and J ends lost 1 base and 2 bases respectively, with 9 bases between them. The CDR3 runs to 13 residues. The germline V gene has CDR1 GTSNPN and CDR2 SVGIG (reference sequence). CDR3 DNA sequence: TGTGCCTGGAGTGCAGGGGGGCCCTACGAGCAGTACTTC. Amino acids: CAWSAGGPYEQYF.

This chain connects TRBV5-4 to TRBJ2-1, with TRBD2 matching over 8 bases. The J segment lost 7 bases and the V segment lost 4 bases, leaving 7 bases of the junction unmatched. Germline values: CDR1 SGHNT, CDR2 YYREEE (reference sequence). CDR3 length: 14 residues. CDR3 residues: CASSGGLGRNEQFF. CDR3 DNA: TGTGCCAGCAGCGGGGGACTAGGGAGAAATGAGCAGTTCTTC.

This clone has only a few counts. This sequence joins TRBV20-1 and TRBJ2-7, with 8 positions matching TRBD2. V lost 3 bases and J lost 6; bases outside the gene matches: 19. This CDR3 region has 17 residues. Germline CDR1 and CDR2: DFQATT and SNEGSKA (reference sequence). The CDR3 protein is CSASLAGAGLVTPEQYF. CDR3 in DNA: TGCAGTGCTAGTCTTGCTGGGGCGGGACTAGTGACGCCCGAGCAGTACTTC.

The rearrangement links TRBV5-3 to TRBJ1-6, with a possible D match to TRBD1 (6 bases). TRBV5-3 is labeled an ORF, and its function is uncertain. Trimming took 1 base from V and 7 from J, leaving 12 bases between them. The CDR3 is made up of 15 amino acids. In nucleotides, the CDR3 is TGTGCCAGAAGCTTGTGCGCTCAGGGGAATTCACCCCTCCACTTT. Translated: CARSLCAQGNSPLHF.

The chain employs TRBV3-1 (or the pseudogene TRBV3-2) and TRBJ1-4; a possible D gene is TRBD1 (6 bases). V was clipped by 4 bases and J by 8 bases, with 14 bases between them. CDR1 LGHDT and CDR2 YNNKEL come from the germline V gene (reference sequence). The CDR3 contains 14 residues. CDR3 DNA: TGTGCCAGCAGCCGCGGGGGGGGCAGGGAAAAACTGTTTTTT. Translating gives CASSRGGGREKLFF.

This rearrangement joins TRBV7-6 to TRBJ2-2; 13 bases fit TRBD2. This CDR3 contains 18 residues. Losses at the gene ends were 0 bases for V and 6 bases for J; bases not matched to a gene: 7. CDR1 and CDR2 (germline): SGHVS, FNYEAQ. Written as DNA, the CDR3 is TGTGCCAGCAGCTTAGCGCAACTAGCGGGGGGGCCAGCCGGGGAGCTGTTTTTT. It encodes CASSLAQLAGGPAGELFF.

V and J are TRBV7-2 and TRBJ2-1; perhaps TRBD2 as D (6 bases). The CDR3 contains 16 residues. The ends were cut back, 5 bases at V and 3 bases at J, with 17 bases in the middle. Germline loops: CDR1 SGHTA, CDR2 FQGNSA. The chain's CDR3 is CASSARNGGLYNEQFF. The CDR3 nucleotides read TGTGCCAGCAGCGCACGCAATGGAGGGCTCTACAATGAGCAGTTCTTC.

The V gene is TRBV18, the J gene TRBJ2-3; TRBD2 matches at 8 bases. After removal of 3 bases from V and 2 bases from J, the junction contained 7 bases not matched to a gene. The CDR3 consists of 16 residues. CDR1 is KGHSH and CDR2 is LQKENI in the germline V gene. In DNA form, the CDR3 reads TGTGCCAGCTCACCGGGGGTAGCGGGAAACACAGATACGCAGTATTTT. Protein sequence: CASSPGVAGNTDTQYF. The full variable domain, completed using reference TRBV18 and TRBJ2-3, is NAGVMQNPRHLVRRRGQEARLRCSPMKGHSHVYWYRQLPEEGLKFMVYLQKENIIDESGMPKERFSAEFPKEGPSILRIQQVVRGDSAAYFCASSPGVAGNTDTQYFGPGTRLTVL.